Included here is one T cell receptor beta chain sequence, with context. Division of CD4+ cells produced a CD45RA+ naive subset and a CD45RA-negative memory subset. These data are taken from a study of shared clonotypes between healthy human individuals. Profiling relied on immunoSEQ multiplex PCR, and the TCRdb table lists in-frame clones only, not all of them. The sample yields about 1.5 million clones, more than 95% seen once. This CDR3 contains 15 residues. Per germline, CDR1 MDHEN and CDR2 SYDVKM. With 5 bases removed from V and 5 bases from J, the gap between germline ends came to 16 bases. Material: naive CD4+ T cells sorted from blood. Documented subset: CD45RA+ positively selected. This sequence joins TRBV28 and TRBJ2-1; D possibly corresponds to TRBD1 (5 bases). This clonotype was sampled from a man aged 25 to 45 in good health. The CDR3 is CASSEVEDMNNEQFF. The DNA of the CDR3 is TGTGCCAGCAGTGAGGTCGAGGACATGAACAATGAGCAGTTCTTC.